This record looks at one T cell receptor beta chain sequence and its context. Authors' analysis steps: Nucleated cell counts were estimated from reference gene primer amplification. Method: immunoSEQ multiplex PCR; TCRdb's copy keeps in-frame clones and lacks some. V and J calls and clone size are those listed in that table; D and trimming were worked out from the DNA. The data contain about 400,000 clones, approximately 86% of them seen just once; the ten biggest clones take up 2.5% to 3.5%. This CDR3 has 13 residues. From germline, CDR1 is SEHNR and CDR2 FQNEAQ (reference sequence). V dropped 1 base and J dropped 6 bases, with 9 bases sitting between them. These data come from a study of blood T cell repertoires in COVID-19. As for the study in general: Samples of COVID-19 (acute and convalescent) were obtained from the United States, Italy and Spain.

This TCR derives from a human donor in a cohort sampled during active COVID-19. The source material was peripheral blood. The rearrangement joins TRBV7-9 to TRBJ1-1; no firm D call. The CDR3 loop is CASSLVRDSEAFF. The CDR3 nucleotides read TGTGCCAGCAGCTTAGTCCGGGATTCTGAAGCTTTCTTT.